The present entry profiles one TCR beta chain with its context. Antigen: not known. Produced via immunoSEQ multiplex PCR; TCRdb's table is partial and in-frame only. The repertoire has about 990,000 clones, 78% of them found once; the top ten carry 0.5% to 0.65%. Trimming removed 3 bases at V and 2 bases at J, with 11 bases between. Germline CDR1 and CDR2: SGHTA and FQGTGA. The CDR3 consists of 15 residues. This record comes from a study of shared clonotypes between healthy human individuals. Study-level results: An expected dependence of interdonor clonotype sharing on sequencing depth was noted.

This TCR derives from a young man in good health. Some clones in this sample may be carry-over from other donors' samples. The sample consisted of memory CD4+ T cells from PBMCs. Stated subset: CD45RA-negative fraction. The chain is built from TRBV7-3 and TRBJ2-1; D is unresolved. The CDR3 coding sequence is TGTGCCAGCAGCTTGTCGGCCTCTGCCTACAATGAGCAGTTCTTC. This codes for CASSLSASAYNEQFF.